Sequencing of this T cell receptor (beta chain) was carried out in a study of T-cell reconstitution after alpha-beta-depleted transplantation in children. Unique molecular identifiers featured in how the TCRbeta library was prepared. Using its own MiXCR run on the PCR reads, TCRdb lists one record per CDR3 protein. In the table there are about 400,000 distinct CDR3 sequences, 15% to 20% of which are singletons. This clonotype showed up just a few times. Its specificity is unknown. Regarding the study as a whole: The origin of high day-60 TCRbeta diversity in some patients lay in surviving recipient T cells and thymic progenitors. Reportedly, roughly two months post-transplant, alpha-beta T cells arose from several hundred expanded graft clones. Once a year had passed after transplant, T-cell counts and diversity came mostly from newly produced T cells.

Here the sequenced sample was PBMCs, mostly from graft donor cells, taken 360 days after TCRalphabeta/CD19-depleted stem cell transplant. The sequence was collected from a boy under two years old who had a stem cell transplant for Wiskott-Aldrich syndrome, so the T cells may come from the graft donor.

The CDR3 DNA follows: TGTGCCAGCAGTTACCCTAGACTAGCGGGAGGGCCAACCTACGAGCAGTACTTC. It yields the protein CASSYPRLAGGPTYEQYF. This chain connects TRBV6-5 to TRBJ2-7; 14 bases map to TRBD2. CDR3 length: 18 amino acids. Germline CDR1 MNHEY, CDR2 SVGAGI. After removal of 2 bases from V and 2 bases from J, the junction contained 8 bases not matched to a gene.